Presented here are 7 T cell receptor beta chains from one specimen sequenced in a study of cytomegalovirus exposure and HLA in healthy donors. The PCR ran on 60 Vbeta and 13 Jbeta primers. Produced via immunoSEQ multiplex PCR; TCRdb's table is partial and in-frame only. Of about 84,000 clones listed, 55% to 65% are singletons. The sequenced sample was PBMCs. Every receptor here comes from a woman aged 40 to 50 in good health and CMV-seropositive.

The chain's CDR3 is CASSQRRETSGANVLTF. CDR3 in DNA: TGCGCCAGCAGCCAACGCAGGGAAACGTCTGGGGCCAACGTCCTGACTTTC. V usage is TRBV4-3 and J usage is TRBJ2-6, with D possibly TRBD1 on 5 matching bases. CDR3 length: 17 amino acids. Germline V gives CDR1 LGHNA, CDR2 YSLEER. V lost 2 bases and J 1 base, leaving 12 bases between the germline ends.

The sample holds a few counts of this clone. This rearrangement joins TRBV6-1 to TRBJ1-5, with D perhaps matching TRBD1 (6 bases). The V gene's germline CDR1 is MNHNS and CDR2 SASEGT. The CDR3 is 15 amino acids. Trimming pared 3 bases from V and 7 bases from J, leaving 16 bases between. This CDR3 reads CASSDAQGFYQPQHF. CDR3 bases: TGTGCCAGCAGTGATGCACAGGGCTTTTACCAGCCCCAGCATTTT.

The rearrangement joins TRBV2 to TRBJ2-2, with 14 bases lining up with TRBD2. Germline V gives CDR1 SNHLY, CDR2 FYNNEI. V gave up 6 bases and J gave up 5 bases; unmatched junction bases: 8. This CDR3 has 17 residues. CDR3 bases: TGTGCCAGCAGCCCGACTAGCGGGAGGGCCCGGACCGGGGAGCTGTTTTTT. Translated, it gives CASSPTSGRARTGELFF.

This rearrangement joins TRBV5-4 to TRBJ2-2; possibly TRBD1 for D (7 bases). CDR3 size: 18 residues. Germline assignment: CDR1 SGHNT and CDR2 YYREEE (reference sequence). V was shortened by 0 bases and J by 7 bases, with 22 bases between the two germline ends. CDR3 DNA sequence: TGTGCCAGCAGCTTGGGAGAGAAGGCCGCAGGGGGGTACGGGGAGCTGTTTTTT. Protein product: CASSLGEKAAGGYGELFF.

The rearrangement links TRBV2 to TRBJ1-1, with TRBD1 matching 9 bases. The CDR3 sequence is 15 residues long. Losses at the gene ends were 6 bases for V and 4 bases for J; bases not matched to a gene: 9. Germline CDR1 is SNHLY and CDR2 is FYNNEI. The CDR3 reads CASSAKTGGFTEAFF. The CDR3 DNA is TGTGCCAGCAGCGCTAAGACAGGGGGATTCACTGAAGCTTTCTTT.

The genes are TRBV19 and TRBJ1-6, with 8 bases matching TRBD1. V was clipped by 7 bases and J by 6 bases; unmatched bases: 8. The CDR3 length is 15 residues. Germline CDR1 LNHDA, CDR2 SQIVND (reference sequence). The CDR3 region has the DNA TGTGCCAGTAACGCCGGACAGGGCCCTAATTCACCCCTCCACTTT. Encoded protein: CASNAGQGPNSPLHF.

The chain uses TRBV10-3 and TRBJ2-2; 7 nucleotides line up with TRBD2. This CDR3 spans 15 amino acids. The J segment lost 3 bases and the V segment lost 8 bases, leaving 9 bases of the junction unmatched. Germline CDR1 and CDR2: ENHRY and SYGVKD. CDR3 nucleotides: TGTGCCATCCGATCGGGAGGTAGGGACACCGGGGAGCTGTTTTTT. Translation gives CAIRSGGRDTGELFF.